These 15 T cell receptor beta chains share one sample of origin, sequenced in a study of cytomegalovirus exposure and HLA in healthy donors. Primers included in the PCR were 60 Vbeta and 13 Jbeta primers. The data were produced by immunoSEQ multiplex PCR, yet TCRdb's version contains in-frame clones alone and is incomplete. Found here are about 160,000 clones, over 65% of them singletons; the top ten hold 0.6% to 0.9%. Sequenced sample: PBMCs. The source is a female donor in good health and CMV-seronegative.

DNA for the CDR3: TGTGCCAGCAGCTTAGCTGTAGCGCATCCGAACTACGAGCAGTACTTC. Its protein is CASSLAVAHPNYEQYF. The chain has TRBV7-2 and TRBJ2-7; a weak D match, TRBD2 (5 bases). The CDR3 has 16 residues. Germline V gene lookup returns CDR1 SGHTA and CDR2 FQGNSA. Trimming cost V 0 bases and J 3 bases, with 15 bases left between them.

The chain employs TRBV6-5 and TRBJ1-5; no clear D. This CDR3 has 13 residues. Germline V CDR1 and CDR2: MNHEY, SVGAGI. V shed 6 bases and J shed 3 bases, with 9 bases lying between them. The CDR3 is CASSDQDNQPQHF. The CDR3 DNA follows: TGTGCCAGCAGCGATCAGGACAATCAGCCCCAGCATTTT.

CDR3 sequence (DNA): TGTGCCAGCTCACCCCGCTTGGCGGGCACCACCTACAATGAGCAGTTCTTC. Its protein is CASSPRLAGTTYNEQFF. V usage is TRBV18 and J usage is TRBJ2-1, with D possibly matching TRBD2 (5 bases). Germline V gene lookup returns CDR1 KGHSH and CDR2 LQKENI. CDR3 length: 17 residues. Deletions cut 3 bases from V and 2 bases from J, with 17 bases between. The full variable domain, its missing parts supplied by reference TRBV18 and TRBJ2-1, is NAGVMQNPRHLVRRRGQEARLRCSPMKGHSHVYWYRQLPEEGLKFMVYLQKENIIDESGMPKERFSAEFPKEGPSILRIQQVVRGDSAAYFCASSPRLAGTTYNEQFFGPGTRLTVL.

The chain is built from TRBV7-9 and TRBJ1-1; no definite D call. The CDR3 is 13 amino acids. Germline lookup yields CDR1 SEHNR and CDR2 FQNEAQ (reference sequence). Trimming shortened V by 1 base and J by 9 bases, and 12 bases separated the two germline ends. DNA for the CDR3: TGTGCCAGCAGCTTAGAGGGAGGAATGAAAGCTTTCTTT. It yields the protein CASSLEGGMKAFF.

The V gene is TRBV2, the J gene TRBJ2-5; D ambiguous. Germline CDR1 is SNHLY and CDR2 is FYNNEI. The germline V and J ends were trimmed by 6 bases and 0 bases, with 8 bases remaining between them. The CDR3 runs to 13 residues. The CDR3 loop reads CASSSDYQETQYF. CDR3 sequence (DNA): TGTGCCAGCAGCTCAGACTACCAAGAGACCCAGTACTTC.

The rearrangement joins TRBV27 to TRBJ1-1; no reliable D call. This CDR3 is built from 16 residues. Trimming took 1 base from V and 2 from J, leaving 14 bases between them. CDR1 is MNHEY, CDR2 SMNVEV, per germline (reference sequence). This CDR3 reads CASSLYGHGVNTEAFF. The CDR3 nucleotides are TGTGCCAGCAGTTTATATGGGCACGGCGTAAACACTGAAGCTTTCTTT.

V usage is TRBV19 and J usage is TRBJ1-2; D unresolved. Germline V CDR1 and CDR2: LNHDA, SQIVND (reference sequence). Deletions cut 7 bases from V and 1 base from J, with 16 bases between. The CDR3 loop spans 15 amino acids. The CDR3 protein is CASKDRGVGNYGYTF. The DNA of the CDR3 is TGTGCCAGTAAGGATCGGGGTGTTGGTAACTATGGCTACACCTTC. Together with reference TRBV19 and TRBJ1-2, the CDR3 gives the full variable domain: DGGITQSPKYLFRKEGQNVTLSCEQNLNHDAMYWYRQDPGQGLRLIYYSQIVNDFQKGDIAEGYSVSREKKESFPLTVTSAQKNPTAFYLCASKDRGVGNYGYTFGSGTRLTVV.

This chain joins TRBV5-1 and TRBJ1-1, with 7 nucleotides matching TRBD1. The V segment lost 1 base and the J segment 11 bases; nucleotides outside the gene matches: 14. Germline-derived CDR1 and CDR2 are SGHRS and YFSETQ. The CDR3 consists of 15 residues. The CDR3 protein is CASSLNRQGRTGAFF. The CDR3 coding sequence is TGCGCCAGCAGCTTGAATCGACAGGGCCGCACGGGTGCTTTCTTT.

The chain is built from TRBV7-3 and TRBJ2-7; 10 positions match TRBD2. The CDR3 has 15 residues. V shed 4 bases, J shed 3 bases, and the junction held 6 bases outside the gene matches. The germline CDR1 and CDR2 sequences are SGHTA and FQGTGA. CDR3 loop: CASSSGLADLYEQYF. The CDR3 DNA follows: TGTGCCAGCAGCTCTGGACTAGCGGATCTCTACGAGCAGTACTTC.

The chain carries TRBV6-5 and TRBJ1-1; the D gene is possibly TRBD1 (6 bases). The CDR3 length is 15 residues. Germline assignment: CDR1 MNHEY and CDR2 SVGAGI. The germline V and J ends were trimmed by 0 bases and 6 bases, with 14 bases remaining between them. CDR3 DNA: TGTGCCAGCAGTTACTCGAGCAGGGGACTAGCTGAAGCTTTCTTT. Translated: CASSYSSRGLAEAFF.

J is TRBJ1-2 and V is TRBV18; 12 bases line up with TRBD1. The V gene end was trimmed by 1 base and the J gene end by 7 bases; junction bases not matched to a gene: 13. The CDR3 is made up of 18 amino acids. Germline V gene sequence: CDR1 KGHSH, CDR2 LQKENI. The chain's CDR3 is CASSPRHSWGQGASGYTF. CDR3 DNA: TGTGCCAGCTCACCACGCCACTCTTGGGGACAGGGGGCCTCTGGCTACACCTTC.

DNA of the CDR3: TGTGCCAGCAGCAGAGGGTCGACTAGCGGGGGAATCCACGAGCAGTACTTC. The encoded protein is CASSRGSTSGGIHEQYF. This rearrangement joins TRBV21-1 to TRBJ2-7; the table names TRBD2, a call not compared with the DNA. TRBV21-1 constitutes a pseudogene. The CDR3 runs 17 residues.

This chain uses TRBV5-6 with TRBJ2-3; 7 bases agree with TRBD2. The V gene's germline CDR1 is SGHDT and CDR2 YYEEEE. Losses at the gene ends were 3 bases for V and 1 base for J; bases not matched to a gene: 5. This CDR3 is built from 15 residues. The CDR3 DNA is TGTGCCAGCAGCTACGGACTAGGGGGCACAGATACGCAGTATTTT. The encoded protein is CASSYGLGGTDTQYF.

V gene TRBV25-1 combines with J gene TRBJ2-7, with 8 bases fitting TRBD1. The J segment lost 2 bases and the V segment lost 5 bases, leaving 5 bases of the junction unmatched. This CDR3 spans 14 amino acids. In germline, CDR1 is MGHDK, CDR2 SYGVNS. The CDR3 sequence is CASSPRQGTYEQYF. CDR3 DNA: TGTGCCAGCAGTCCCCGACAGGGGACCTACGAGCAGTACTTC.

The rearrangement joins TRBV27 to TRBJ2-2; 10 bases fit TRBD1. The CDR3 extends over 16 amino acids. CDR1 MNHEY and CDR2 SMNVEV come from the germline V gene (reference sequence). Trimming removed 3 bases from V and 2 bases from J; junction bases left unmatched: 3. This CDR3 reads CASSFGDRGNTGELFF. In DNA, the CDR3 is TGTGCCAGCAGTTTTGGGGACAGGGGAAACACCGGGGAGCTGTTTTTT.